These 20 T cell receptor beta chains were sequenced from one sample in a study of blood T cell repertoires in COVID-19. The data were produced by immunoSEQ multiplex PCR, yet TCRdb's version contains in-frame clones alone and is incomplete. The repertoire consists of fewer than 120,000 clones, with about 70% occurring once and the leading ten covering more than 7.5%. The sequenced material came from peripheral blood. These receptors all stem from a woman aged 55 to 70 with acute or convalescent COVID-19.

V gene TRBV27 combines with J gene TRBJ1-6; TRBD1 matches at 7 bases. Unmatched junction bases numbered 9, after V lost 2 bases and J lost 11 bases. The CDR3 loop spans 15 amino acids. The germline V gene encodes CDR1 MNHEY and CDR2 SMNVEV (reference sequence). CDR3 sequence (DNA): TGTGCCAGCAGTTTAGGAGGGGGCATTGGAGCACCCCTCCACTTT. It encodes CASSLGGGIGAPLHF.

This clone was counted once. The chain is built from TRBV5-1 and TRBJ1-2; TRBD1 matches at 7 bases. Germline V CDR1 and CDR2: SGHRS, YFSETQ. V trimming: 2 bases; J trimming: 2 bases; junction bases outside the gene matches: 6. The CDR3 is 15 amino acids. The CDR3 coding sequence is TGCGCCAGCAGCTTTCAAACAGGGGCAAACTATGGCTACACCTTC. Protein: CASSFQTGANYGYTF.

The V call is TRBV2, the J call TRBJ2-7; TRBD1 matches at 10 bases. J was trimmed by 4 bases and V by 7 bases; bases with no gene match: 4. This CDR3 region has 13 residues. Per the germline V gene, CDR1 is SNHLY and CDR2 is FYNNEI. In DNA, the CDR3 is TGTGCCAGCAAACCGGGACAGGGGTACGAGCAGTACTTC. Translated: CASKPGQGYEQYF.

V and J are TRBV19 and TRBJ1-3; D call uncertain. Germline CDR1 is LNHDA and CDR2 is SQIVND (reference sequence). The V gene lost 0 bases and the J gene lost 2 bases, with 8 bases spanning the gap. This CDR3 has 15 amino acids. This chain's CDR3 is CASSIDGATGNTIYF. The CDR3 DNA sequence: TGTGCCAGTAGTATAGATGGAGCGACTGGAAACACCATATATTTT.

V usage is TRBV6-1 and J usage is TRBJ2-3; 8 nucleotides agree with TRBD2. In germline, CDR1 is MNHNS, CDR2 SASEGT. The ends lost 3 bases at V and 5 bases at J; junction bases unmatched: 4. The CDR3 covers 14 residues. In DNA, the CDR3 is TGTGCCAGCAGTGATCAGCGGGGGATAGATACGCAGTATTTT. It is translated as CASSDQRGIDTQYF.

The CDR3 region has the DNA TGTGCCAGCAGCTTAGGTATAGATAGCAATCAGCCCCAGCATTTT. Translated: CASSLGIDSNQPQHF. The gene calls are TRBV7-6 and TRBJ1-5, with unresolved D. The germline V gene encodes CDR1 SGHVS and CDR2 FNYEAQ. The CDR3 is 15 amino acids. Trimming took 1 base from V and 0 from J, leaving 7 bases between them.

The chain combines TRBV27 with TRBJ1-6; a possible D gene is TRBD1 (6 bases). The length of the CDR3 is 11 residues. Germline V CDR1 and CDR2: MNHEY, SMNVEV (reference sequence). V lost 2 bases, J lost 14 bases, and 7 bases lay in between. The DNA of the CDR3 is TGTGCCAGCAGTTTAAGGGGGTCCCTCCACTTT. Translated, it gives CASSLRGSLHF.

This clone was counted between two and nine times. Written as DNA, the CDR3 is TGTGCCAGCAGCGACATCAGGGTTCGATCTGGAAACACCATATATTTT. It specifies CASSDIRVRSGNTIYF. The rearrangement uses TRBV5-5 and TRBJ1-3, with TRBD1 as a possible D gene (5 bases). The CDR3 extends over 16 amino acids. The germline CDR1 and CDR2 sequences are SGHKS and YYEKEE (reference sequence). The ends were cut back, 4 bases at V and 1 base at J, with 15 bases in the middle. The entire variable domain, with the rest obtained from reference TRBV5-5 and TRBJ1-3, is as follows: DAGVTQSPTHLIKTRGQQVTLRCSPISGHKSVSWYQQVLGQGPQFIFQYYEKEERGRGNFPDRFSARQFPNYSSELNVNALLLGDSALYLCASSDIRVRSGNTIYFGEGSWLTVV.

This clone was recorded only once. CDR3 sequence: CASRSTGARNSPLHF. The CDR3 DNA reads as TGTGCCAGCAGGTCGACAGGGGCTCGTAATTCACCCCTCCACTTT. The V gene is TRBV27, the J gene TRBJ1-6; TRBD1 aligns across 8 bases. V was clipped by 6 bases and J by 6 bases; unmatched bases: 7. The CDR3 length is 15 residues. Germline CDR1 and CDR2: MNHEY and SMNVEV (reference sequence).

A single count supports this clone. The genes are TRBV4-3 and TRBJ1-1, with 7 bases lining up with TRBD1. The V gene's germline CDR1 is LGHNA and CDR2 YSLEER. J was trimmed by 0 bases and V by 8 bases; bases with no gene match: 3. This CDR3 spans 13 amino acids. CDR3 protein: CASRGQMNTEAFF. CDR3 in DNA: TGCGCCAGCCGGGGACAGATGAACACTGAAGCTTTCTTT.

This chain joins TRBV30 and TRBJ2-3; no firm D call. Germline-derived CDR1 and CDR2 are GTSNPN and SVGIG (reference sequence). The CDR3 covers 11 residues. V lost 3 bases to trimming and J lost 4 bases, with 5 bases between them. CDR3 in amino acids: CAWSRADTQYF. The CDR3 nucleotides read TGTGCCTGGAGCCGTGCAGATACGCAGTATTTT.

The V call is TRBV20-1, the J call TRBJ2-3; 9 bases match TRBD2. The V segment lost 3 bases and the J segment 5 bases; nucleotides outside the gene matches: 12. Germline CDR1 and CDR2: DFQATT and SNEGSKA (reference sequence). The CDR3 is 16 residues long. CDR3 amino acids: CSASRAGGSEGDTQYF. CDR3 in DNA: TGCAGTGCTAGTCGCGCGGGGGGGTCAGAAGGAGATACGCAGTATTTT.

The chain has TRBV3-1 (or the pseudogene TRBV3-2) and TRBJ1-3; D is possibly TRBD1 (5 bases). This CDR3 region has 17 residues. V lost 0 bases, J lost 0 bases, and 12 bases lay in between. CDR1 is LGHDT and CDR2 is YNNKEL in the germline V gene (reference sequence). Here the CDR3 reads CASSQDMGGISGNTIYF. In nucleotides, the CDR3 is TGTGCCAGCAGCCAAGATATGGGGGGGATCTCTGGAAACACCATATATTTT.

This rearrangement joins TRBV7-2 to TRBJ2-4; 16 bases align to TRBD2. Trimming removed 9 bases from V and 1 base from J; junction bases left unmatched: 12. Germline-derived CDR1 and CDR2 are SGHTA and FQGNSA. The CDR3 contains 19 residues. The CDR3 coding sequence is TGTGCCAGTAACAGGGCTGGGACTAGCGGGGGGGTGGCCAAAAACATTCAGTACTTC. Amino acid sequence: CASNRAGTSGGVAKNIQYF.

J is TRBJ1-4 and V is TRBV5-8; D is ambiguous. CDR3 length: 16 amino acids. The V and J ends lost 4 bases and 5 bases respectively, with 18 bases between them. The germline V gene encodes CDR1 SGHTS and CDR2 YDEGEE. CDR3: CASSPWTPSKNEKLFF. CDR3 sequence (DNA): TGTGCCAGCAGCCCTTGGACTCCCTCTAAAAATGAAAAACTGTTTTTT.

The V gene is TRBV2, the J gene TRBJ2-1, with TRBD2 matching over 11 bases. Trimming cost V 7 bases and J 3 bases; bases outside gene matches: 5. Germline loops: CDR1 SNHLY, CDR2 FYNNEI. The CDR3 runs 15 residues. CDR3 amino acids: CASNIGTSGYNEQFF. CDR3 nucleotides: TGTGCCAGCAACATCGGGACTAGCGGCTACAATGAGCAGTTCTTC. Full variable domain (missing parts from reference TRBV2 and TRBJ2-1): EPEVTQTPSHQVTQMGQEVILRCVPISNHLYFYWYRQILGQKVEFLVSFYNNEISEKSEIFDDQFSVERPDGSNFTLKIRSTKLEDSAMYFCASNIGTSGYNEQFFGPGTRLTVL.

This clone was recorded only once. The genes are TRBV9 and TRBJ2-2, with D perhaps TRBD1 (5 bases). Trimming took 5 bases from V and 5 from J, leaving 10 bases between them. Germline values: CDR1 SGDLS, CDR2 YYNGEE. This CDR3 spans 13 amino acids. The CDR3 DNA follows: TGTGCCAGCAGAGGGGATGAGACCGGGGAGCTGTTTTTT. This translates into CASRGDETGELFF.

This chain links TRBV28 with TRBJ2-7; D gene uncertain. Germline assignment: CDR1 MDHEN and CDR2 SYDVKM. The V end lost 3 bases, the J end lost 3 bases, and 6 bases lay between the germline ends. This CDR3 has 12 residues. DNA for the CDR3: TGTGCCAGCAGTTTGGGCCACTACGAGCAGTACTTC. Translation: CASSLGHYEQYF.

CDR3 coding DNA: TGTGCCAGCAGCTTGTCTCTAGCGGGCGAAGAGACCCAGTACTTC. Protein sequence: CASSLSLAGEETQYF. J is TRBJ2-5 and V is TRBV5-4; the match to TRBD2 covers 8 bases. After removal of 1 base from V and 3 bases from J, the junction contained 5 bases not matched to a gene. CDR3 length equals 15 residues. Germline V gene lookup returns CDR1 SGHNT and CDR2 YYREEE (reference sequence).

This clone was counted only a few times. This rearrangement joins TRBV27 to TRBJ2-4; D gene uncertain. The CDR3 consists of 15 residues. Per germline, CDR1 MNHEY and CDR2 SMNVEV (reference sequence). The V end lost 1 base, the J end lost 6 bases, and 13 bases lay between the germline ends. The CDR3 spells CASSLWASVGNIQYF. In nucleotides, the CDR3 is TGTGCCAGCAGTTTATGGGCCTCGGTAGGAAACATTCAGTACTTC.